The sequence of this T cell receptor (beta chain) was determined in a study of T-cell memory formation after mild COVID-19. In the study overall: Clustering of TCRs was largely donor specific.

Study-wide findings and caveats: Cross-reactive memory apparently joined, as some responding clones appeared in pre-infection memory.

V shed 6 bases and J 7 bases; nucleotides not matched to a gene: 4. Germline V gene lookup returns CDR1 SEHNR and CDR2 FQNEAQ (reference sequence). The CDR3 runs 14 residues. TCRdb used MiXCR to reprocess the 5' RACE reads, holding one entry per CDR3 protein. The table lists 350,000 or so distinct CDR3 sequences, 10% to 15% of them singletons, with about a fifth in the top ten. Only a few counts were recorded for this clonotype. No antigen is known for it. The TCR sequence derives from a man aged 18 to 30 who had mild COVID-19 (a few samples of this study predate the infection). Cell type and time point are not known. The chain links TRBV7-9 to TRBJ1-6; 9 bases align to TRBD1. The sequenced sample consisted of PBMCs or a T cell subset sorted from them (not recorded which). The DNA for the CDR3 is TGTGCCAGCAGAAGGACAGGGGAGAATTCACCCCTCCACTTT. As protein: CASRRTGENSPLHF.